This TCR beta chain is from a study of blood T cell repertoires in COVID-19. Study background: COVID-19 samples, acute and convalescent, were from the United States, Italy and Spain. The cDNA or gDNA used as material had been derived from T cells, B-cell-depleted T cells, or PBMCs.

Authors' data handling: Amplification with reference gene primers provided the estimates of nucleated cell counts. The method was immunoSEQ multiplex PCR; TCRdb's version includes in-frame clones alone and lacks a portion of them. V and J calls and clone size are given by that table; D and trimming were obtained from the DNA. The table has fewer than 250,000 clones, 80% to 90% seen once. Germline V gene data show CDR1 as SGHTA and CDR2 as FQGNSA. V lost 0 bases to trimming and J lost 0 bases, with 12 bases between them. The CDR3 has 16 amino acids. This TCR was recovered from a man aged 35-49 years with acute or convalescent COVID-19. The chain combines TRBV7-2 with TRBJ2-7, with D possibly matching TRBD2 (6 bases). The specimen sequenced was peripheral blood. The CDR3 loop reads CASSLARGPGSYEQYF. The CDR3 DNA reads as TGTGCCAGCAGCTTAGCGCGGGGACCGGGCTCCTACGAGCAGTACTTC. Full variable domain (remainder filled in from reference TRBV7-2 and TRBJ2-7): GAGVSQSPSNKVTEKGKDVELRCDPISGHTALYWYRQSLGQGLEFLIYFQGNSAPDKSGLPSDRFSAERTGGSVSTLTIQRTQQEDSAVYLCASSLARGPGSYEQYFGPGTRLTVT.